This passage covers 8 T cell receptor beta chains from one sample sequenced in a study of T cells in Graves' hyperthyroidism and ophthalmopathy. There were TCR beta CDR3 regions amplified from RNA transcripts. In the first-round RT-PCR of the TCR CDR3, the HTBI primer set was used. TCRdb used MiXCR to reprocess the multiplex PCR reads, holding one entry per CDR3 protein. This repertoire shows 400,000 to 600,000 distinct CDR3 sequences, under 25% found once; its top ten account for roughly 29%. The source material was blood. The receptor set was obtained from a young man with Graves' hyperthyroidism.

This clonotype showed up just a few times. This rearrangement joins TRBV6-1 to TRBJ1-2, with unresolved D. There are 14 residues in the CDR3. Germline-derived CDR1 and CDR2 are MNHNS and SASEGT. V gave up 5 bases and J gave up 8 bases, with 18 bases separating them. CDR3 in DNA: TGTGCCAGCAGTCAATCGCGGGGTTTAAAGGGCTACACCTTC. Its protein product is CASSQSRGLKGYTF.

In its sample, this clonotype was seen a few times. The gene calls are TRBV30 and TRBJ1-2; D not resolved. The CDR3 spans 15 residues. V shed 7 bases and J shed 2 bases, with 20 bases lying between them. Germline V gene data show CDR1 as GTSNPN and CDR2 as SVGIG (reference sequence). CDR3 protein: CASLDTLTGNYGYTF. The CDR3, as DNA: TGTGCCTCCTTAGACACCCTCACGGGAAACTATGGCTACACCTTC.

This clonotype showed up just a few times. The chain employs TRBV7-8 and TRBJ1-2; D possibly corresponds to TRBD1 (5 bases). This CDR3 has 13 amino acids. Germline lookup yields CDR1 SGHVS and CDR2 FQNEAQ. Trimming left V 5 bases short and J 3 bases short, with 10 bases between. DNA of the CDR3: TGTGCCAGCAGCCCGAGGGGTTACTATGGCTACACCTTC. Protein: CASSPRGYYGYTF. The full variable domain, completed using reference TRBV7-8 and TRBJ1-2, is GAGVSQSPRYKVAKRGQDVALRCDPISGHVSLFWYQQALGQGPEFLTYFQNEAQLDKSGLPSDRFFAERPEGSVSTLKIQRTQQEDSAVYLCASSPRGYYGYTFGSGTRLTVV.

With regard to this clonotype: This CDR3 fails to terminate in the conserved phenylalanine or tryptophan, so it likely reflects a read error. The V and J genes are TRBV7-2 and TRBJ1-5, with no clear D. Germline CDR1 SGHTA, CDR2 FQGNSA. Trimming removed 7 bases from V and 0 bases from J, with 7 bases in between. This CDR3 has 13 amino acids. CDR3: CASTPYSNQPQHL. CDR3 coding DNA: TGTGCCAGCACCCCTTATAGCAATCAGCCCCAGCATTTG.

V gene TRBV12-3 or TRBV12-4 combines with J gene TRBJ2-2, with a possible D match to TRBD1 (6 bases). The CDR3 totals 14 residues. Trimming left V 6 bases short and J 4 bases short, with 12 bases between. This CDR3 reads CASRLQGATGELFF. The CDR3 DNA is TGTGCCAGCAGGTTACAGGGTGCCACCGGGGAGCTGTTTTTT.

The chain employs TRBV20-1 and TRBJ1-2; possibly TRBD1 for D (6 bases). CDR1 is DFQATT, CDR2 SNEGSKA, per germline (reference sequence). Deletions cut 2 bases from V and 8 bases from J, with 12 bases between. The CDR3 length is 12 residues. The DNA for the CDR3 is TGCAGTGCTAGACATTCCAGGGGCGGCTACACCTTC. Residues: CSARHSRGGYTF.

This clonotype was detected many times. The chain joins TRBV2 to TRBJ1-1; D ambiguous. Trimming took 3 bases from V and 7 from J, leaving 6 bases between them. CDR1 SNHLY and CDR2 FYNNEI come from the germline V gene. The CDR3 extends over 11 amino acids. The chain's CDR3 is CASSEGSEAFF. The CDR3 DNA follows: TGTGCCAGCAGTGAGGGTAGTGAAGCTTTCTTT. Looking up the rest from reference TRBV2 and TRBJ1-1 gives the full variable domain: EPEVTQTPSHQVTQMGQEVILRCVPISNHLYFYWYRQILGQKVEFLVSFYNNEISEKSEIFDDQFSVERPDGSNFTLKIRSTKLEDSAMYFCASSEGSEAFFGQGTRLTVV.

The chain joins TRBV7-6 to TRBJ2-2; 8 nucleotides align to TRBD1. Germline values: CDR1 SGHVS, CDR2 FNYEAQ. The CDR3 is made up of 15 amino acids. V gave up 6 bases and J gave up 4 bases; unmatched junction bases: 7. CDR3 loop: CASRHGQGGTGELFF. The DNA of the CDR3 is TGTGCCAGCAGACATGGACAGGGTGGCACCGGGGAGCTGTTTTTT.